Presented here are 12 T cell receptor beta chains from one specimen sequenced in a study of OX40 agonist ivuxolimab in advanced cancers. Sequencing used immunoSEQ multiplex PCR; TCRdb keeps in-frame clones, though not all of them. This table holds about 15,000 clones, about four fifths found once. Here the sequenced sample was CD4+ or CD8+ T cells sorted from blood, taken in a trial of the OX40 agonist ivuxolimab. Receptors were obtained from an adult with an advanced solid tumor such as melanoma, head and neck, liver or kidney cancer.

The V call is TRBV25-1, the J call TRBJ2-1, with 10 nucleotides matching TRBD1. Germline V gene data show CDR1 as MGHDK and CDR2 as SYGVNS. V was pared by 6 bases and J by 7 bases, with 6 bases of the junction left unmatched. The length of the CDR3 is 14 residues. CDR3: CASRPGQGFNEQFF. CDR3 coding DNA: TGTGCCAGCAGACCGGGACAGGGGTTTAATGAGCAGTTCTTC.

The chain employs TRBV6-1 and TRBJ1-1; no definite D call. CDR1 MNHNS and CDR2 SASEGT come from the germline V gene. Trimming left V 11 bases short and J 2 bases short, with 15 bases between. The CDR3 contains 13 residues. CDR3 in amino acids: CAGFPDGNTEAFF. The CDR3 bases are TGTGCCGGCTTTCCCGACGGTAACACTGAAGCTTTCTTT.

The V gene is TRBV23-1, the J gene TRBJ2-4; maybe TRBD1 (6 bases). TRBV23-1 is treated as an ORF (open reading frame) with a function not yet certain. Between the trimmed V and J ends, which lost 10 bases and 10 bases, there was a span of 14 bases. This CDR3 has 11 amino acids. CDR3 loop: CATEPDRIQYF. The CDR3, as DNA: TGCGCCACCGAACCAGACAGGATTCAGTACTTC.

The J gene is TRBJ2-3, the V gene TRBV11-2, with TRBD2 identical over 9 bases. Unmatched junction bases numbered 15, after V lost 5 bases and J lost 0 bases. CDR1 and CDR2 from the germline V gene are SGHAT and FQNNGV. The length of the CDR3 is 19 residues. Here the CDR3 DNA reads TGTGCCAGCAGCCCCCAAGCGGGAGGCTTCGTTTCAAGCACAGATACGCAGTATTTT. It codes for CASSPQAGGFVSSTDTQYF.

The table lists this clone with a count of one. The V gene is TRBV27, the J gene TRBJ2-3, with 8 bases lining up with TRBD2. This CDR3 has 16 residues. Germline V lookup: CDR1 MNHEY, CDR2 SMNVEV (reference sequence). Trimming took 3 bases from V and 2 from J; bases not matched to a gene: 7. Here the CDR3 reads CASSLAAGEATDTQYF. For the CDR3, the DNA is TGTGCCAGCAGTTTGGCAGCGGGAGAGGCCACAGATACGCAGTATTTT.

This chain connects TRBV19 to TRBJ2-3, with 8 bases that match TRBD1. CDR1 LNHDA and CDR2 SQIVND come from the germline V gene (reference sequence). CDR3 length: 13 amino acids. J gave up 4 bases and V 6 bases, and 3 bases lay outside the gene matches. Here the CDR3 reads CASSLGQADTQYF. CDR3 nucleotides: TGTGCCAGTAGCCTGGGACAGGCAGATACGCAGTATTTT.

The J gene is TRBJ1-1, the V gene TRBV7-3, with 9 bases lining up with TRBD1. The ends lost 2 bases at V and 8 bases at J; junction bases unmatched: 9. Germline CDR1 is SGHTA and CDR2 is FQGTGA. The CDR3 runs 15 residues. The DNA for the CDR3 is TGTGCCAGCAGCTTACAAGGGACAGGGAGGGAAGAAGCTTTCTTT. This encodes CASSLQGTGREEAFF.

This rearrangement joins TRBV7-8 to TRBJ2-1, with TRBD2 matching 7 bases. Germline trimming cut 2 bases from V and 6 bases from J; bases unmatched to any gene: 16. The CDR3 totals 18 residues. Germline V gives CDR1 SGHVS, CDR2 FQNEAQ. The CDR3 region has the DNA TGTGCCAGCAGCTTATTCCATATCGGCAGGGACTACGGCAATGAGCAGTTCTTC. It yields the protein CASSLFHIGRDYGNEQFF.

CDR3 region: CASSTRDRGFQETQYF. The CDR3 DNA reads TGTGCCAGCAGTACCCGGGACAGGGGATTCCAAGAGACCCAGTACTTC. This chain connects TRBV28 to TRBJ2-5; TRBD1 matches 10 bases. CDR1 and CDR2 from the germline V gene are MDHEN and SYDVKM. J was trimmed by 1 base and V by 5 bases; bases with no gene match: 7. The CDR3 loop spans 16 amino acids.

This chain connects TRBV11-2 to TRBJ2-2, with a possible D match to TRBD1 (6 bases). The CDR3 totals 17 residues. CDR1 is SGHAT and CDR2 is FQNNGV in the germline V gene. V was cut by 7 bases and J by 0 bases, with 18 bases left in between. The CDR3 sequence is CASTADPAGANTGELFF. The CDR3 DNA reads TGTGCCAGCACCGCGGACCCGGCAGGGGCGAACACCGGGGAGCTGTTTTTT.

This clone was counted between two and nine times. The J gene is TRBJ2-2, the V gene TRBV7-7; 12 bases match TRBD2. CDR3 length: 16 residues. Per germline, CDR1 SSHAT and CDR2 FNYEAQ (reference sequence). Losses at the gene ends were 5 bases for V and 4 bases for J; bases not matched to a gene: 5. The CDR3 region has the DNA TGTGCCAGCAGCCTGACTAGCGGGAGTATCACCGGGGAGCTGTTTTTT. Translating it yields CASSLTSGSITGELFF.

This rearrangement joins TRBV6-5 to TRBJ1-2; the match to TRBD1 covers 10 bases. The CDR3 covers 15 residues. CDR1 is MNHEY and CDR2 is SVGAGI in the germline V gene. The V gene end was trimmed by 0 bases and the J gene end by 2 bases; junction bases not matched to a gene: 0. CDR3 sequence: CASSYSGQGNYGYTF. The CDR3 nucleotides are TGTGCCAGCAGTTACTCGGGACAGGGGAACTATGGCTACACCTTC.